This T cell receptor beta chain derives from a study of T cell changes during pregnancy in multiple sclerosis. V was shortened by 5 bases and J by 2 bases, with 11 bases between the two germline ends. This CDR3 region has 14 residues. CDR1 is PRHDT and CDR2 is FYEKMQ in the germline V gene (reference sequence). The repertoire was sequenced with immunoSEQ multiplex PCR; TCRdb's copy has only in-frame clones and lacks some. The sample has some 60,000 clones; more than 75% are singletons. The TCR sequence derives from a female donor in good health, enrolled as a control in a pregnancy study. The material sequenced was peripheral blood, taken in the first trimester of pregnancy. The rearrangement uses TRBV13 and TRBJ2-3; perhaps TRBD1 as D (6 bases). CDR3 coding DNA: TGTGCCAGCAGCGCGGACAGCCACACAGATACGCAGTATTTT. This gives the protein CASSADSHTDTQYF.